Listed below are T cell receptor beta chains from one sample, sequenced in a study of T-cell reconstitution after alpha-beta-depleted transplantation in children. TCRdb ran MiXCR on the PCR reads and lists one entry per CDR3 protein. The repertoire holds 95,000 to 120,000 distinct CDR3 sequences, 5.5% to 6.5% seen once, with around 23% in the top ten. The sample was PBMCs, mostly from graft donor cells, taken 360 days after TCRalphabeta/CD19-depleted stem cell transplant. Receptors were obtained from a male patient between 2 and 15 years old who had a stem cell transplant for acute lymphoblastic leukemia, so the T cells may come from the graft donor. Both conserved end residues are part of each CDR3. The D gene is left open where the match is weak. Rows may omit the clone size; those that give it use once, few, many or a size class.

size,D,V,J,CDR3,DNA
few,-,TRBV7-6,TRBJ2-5,CASSLALWAEETQYF,TGTGCCAGCAGCTTAGCGCTCTGGGCGGAAGAGACCCAGTACTTC
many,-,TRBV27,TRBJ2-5,CASRTHRAAETQYF,TGTGCCAGCAGGACCCACAGGGCTGCGGAGACCCAGTACTTC
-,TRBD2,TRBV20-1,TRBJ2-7,CSAHGTSGRAPQDDQYF,TGCAGTGCCCACGGGACTAGCGGGAGGGCTCCCCAAGACGACCAGTACTTC
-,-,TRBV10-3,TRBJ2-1,CAISSRDPGNNEQFF,TGTGCCATCAGTTCCCGGGACCCAGGGAACAATGAGCAGTTCTTC
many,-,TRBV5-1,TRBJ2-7,CASQGGTGFSYEQYF,TGCGCCAGCCAGGGTGGGACGGGATTCTCCTACGAGCAGTACTTC
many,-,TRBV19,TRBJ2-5,CASSISLKEGETQYF,TGTGCCAGTAGTATCTCCCTGAAAGAGGGGGAGACCCAGTACTTC
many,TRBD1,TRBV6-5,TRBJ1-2,CASSYPDRNYGYTF,TGTGCCAGCAGTTACCCGGACAGGAATTATGGCTACACCTTC
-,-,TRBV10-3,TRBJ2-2,CAITTNTGELFF,TGTGCCATCACAACGAACACCGGGGAGCTGTTTTTT
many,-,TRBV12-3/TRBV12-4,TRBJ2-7,CASSLEGAYEQYF,TGTGCCAGCAGTTTGGAGGGGGCCTACGAGCAGTACTTC
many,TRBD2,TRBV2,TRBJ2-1,CASNQRGLLGQFF,TGTGCCAGCAACCAGCGGGGCTTGCTGGGGCAGTTCTTC
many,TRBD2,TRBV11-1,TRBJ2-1,CASSSGWSGGLSSYNEQFF,TGTGCCAGCAGCTCTGGTTGGAGCGGGGGCCTTAGCTCCTACAATGAGCAGTTCTTC
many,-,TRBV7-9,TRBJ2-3,CASSLASSSTDTQYF,TGTGCCAGCAGCTTGGCGAGCTCTAGCACAGATACGCAGTATTTT
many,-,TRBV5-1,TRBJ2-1,CASSHTSPRGEQFF,TGCGCCAGCAGCCACACCTCCCCTAGGGGTGAGCAGTTCTTC
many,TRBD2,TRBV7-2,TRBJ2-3,CASSSLAGGPGDTQYF,TGTGCCAGCAGCTCCTTAGCGGGGGGGCCGGGAGATACGCAGTATTTT
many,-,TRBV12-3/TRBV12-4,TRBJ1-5,CASSLVEGNQPQHF,TGTGCCAGCAGTTTGGTAGAGGGCAATCAGCCCCAGCATTTT
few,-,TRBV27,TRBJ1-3,CASSSRGNGNTIYF,TGTGCCAGCAGTTCGAGGGGTAATGGAAACACCATATATTTT
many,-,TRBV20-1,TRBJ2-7,CSVPDSYYEQYF,TGCAGTGTCCCGGACAGCTACTACGAGCAGTACTTC
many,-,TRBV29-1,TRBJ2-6,CSITGIEGANVLTF,TGCAGTATAACGGGGATCGAGGGGGCCAACGTCCTGACTTTC
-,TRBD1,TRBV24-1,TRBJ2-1,CATSEGTGGLYNEQFF,TGTGCCACCAGTGAAGGGACAGGGGGACTTTACAATGAGCAGTTCTTC
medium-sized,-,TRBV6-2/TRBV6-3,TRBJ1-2,CASSYPEVGYTF,TGTGCCAGCAGTTACCCCGAGGTCGGCTACACCTTC
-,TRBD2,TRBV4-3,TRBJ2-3,CASSLWGGTDTQYF,TGCGCCAGCAGCCTCTGGGGGGGGACAGATACGCAGTATTTT
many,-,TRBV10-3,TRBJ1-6,CAISGTTDSISYNSPLHF,TGTGCCATCAGTGGAACGACGGATTCGATCTCCTATAATTCACCCCTCCACTTT
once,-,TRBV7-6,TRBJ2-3,CASRSGHTDTQYF,TGTGCCAGCCGGAGCGGGCATACAGATACGCAGTATTTT
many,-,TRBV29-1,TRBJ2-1,CSALDRPGDEQFF,TGCAGCGCTTTAGACAGGCCTGGGGATGAGCAGTTCTTC
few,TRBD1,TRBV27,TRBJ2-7,CASSYRTGIYEQYF,TGTGCCAGCAGTTATCGGACAGGAATATACGAGCAGTACTTC
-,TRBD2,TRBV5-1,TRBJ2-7,CASSLGGRAGYEQYF,TGCGCCAGCAGCTTGGGCGGGAGGGCCGGGTACGAGCAGTACTTC
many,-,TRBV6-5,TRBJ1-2,CASSLGPGPYTF,TGTGCCAGCAGTTTGGGGCCAGGCCCCTACACCTTC
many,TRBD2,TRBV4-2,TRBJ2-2,CASSQDRWASGGGELFF,TGTGCCAGCAGCCAAGATCGGTGGGCTAGCGGCGGCGGGGAGCTGTTTTTT
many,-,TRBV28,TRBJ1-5,CASRPRGRRPQHF,TGTGCCAGCAGGCCTCGGGGGCGGCGGCCCCAGCATTTT
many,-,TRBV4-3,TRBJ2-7,CASSQGVSTYEQYF,TGCGCCAGCAGCCAAGGGGTGTCCACCTACGAGCAGTACTTC
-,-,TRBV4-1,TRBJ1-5,CASSQKEGQPQHF,TGCGCCAGCAGCCAAAAGGAGGGTCAGCCCCAGCATTTT
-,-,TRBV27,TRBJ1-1,CASSLRGGSGREAFF,TGTGCCAGCAGTTTAAGGGGGGGATCGGGTAGGGAAGCTTTCTTT
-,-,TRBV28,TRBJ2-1,CASSAEGQFF,TGTGCCAGCAGTGCGGAAGGGCAGTTCTTC
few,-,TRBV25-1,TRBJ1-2,CASSGGASYGYTF,TGTGCCAGCAGTGGGGGCGCTTCCTATGGCTACACCTTC
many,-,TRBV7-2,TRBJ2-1,CASSLGSGVLEQFF,TGTGCCAGCAGCTTAGGGTCGGGAGTTCTTGAGCAGTTCTTC
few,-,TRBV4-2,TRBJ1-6,CASSLQSSYNSPLHF,TGTGCCAGCAGCCTCCAGAGCTCCTATAATTCACCCCTCCACTTT
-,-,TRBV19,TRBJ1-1,CASSIDQGRQVEAFF,TGTGCCAGTAGTATAGATCAAGGGCGACAAGTTGAAGCTTTCTTT
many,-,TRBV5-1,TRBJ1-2,CASSFSGIYGYTF,TGCGCCAGCAGCTTTTCAGGGATCTATGGCTACACCTTC
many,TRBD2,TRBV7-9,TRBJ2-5,CASSPRAGQETQYF,TGTGCCAGCAGCCCTCGAGCGGGACAAGAGACCCAGTACTTC
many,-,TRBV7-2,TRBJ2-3,CASSSSPLLYF,TGTGCCAGCAGCTCCAGTCCTCTTCTGTATTTT